This T cell receptor beta chain was documented in a study of CD8 T cells in Susac syndrome. Study-wide background: Within the group of sequenced Susac syndrome patients, more than five had active disease and about 8 were in remission. Blood was drawn from patients with Susac syndrome. At that point, they were therapy-naive, on corticosteroids, or on intravenous immunoglobulin alone. Broader study findings: The study conceded that relatively few individuals underwent its TCR sequencing and HLA analysis.

Of note for this clonotype: Its antigen remains unidentified.

The germline V gene has CDR1 MGHRA and CDR2 YSYEKL. The CDR3 has 11 amino acids. V was clipped by 3 bases and J by 12 bases; unmatched bases: 3. Reverse transcription of roughly 0.5 to 1 ug RNA was carried out with random hexamers. TCRdb re-derived calls from the immunoSEQ multiplex PCR reads in MiXCR, one entry per CDR3 protein. The sample yields some 110,000 distinct CDR3 sequences, around 94% seen once. The specimen sequenced was CD8+ T cells from PBMCs. The sequence was obtained from a human donor with Susac syndrome. The chain has TRBV4-1 and TRBJ2-3; 7 nucleotides line up with TRBD1. CDR3 coding DNA: TGCGCCAGCAGCCATGGACAGGACCAGTATTTT. The encoded protein is CASSHGQDQYF.